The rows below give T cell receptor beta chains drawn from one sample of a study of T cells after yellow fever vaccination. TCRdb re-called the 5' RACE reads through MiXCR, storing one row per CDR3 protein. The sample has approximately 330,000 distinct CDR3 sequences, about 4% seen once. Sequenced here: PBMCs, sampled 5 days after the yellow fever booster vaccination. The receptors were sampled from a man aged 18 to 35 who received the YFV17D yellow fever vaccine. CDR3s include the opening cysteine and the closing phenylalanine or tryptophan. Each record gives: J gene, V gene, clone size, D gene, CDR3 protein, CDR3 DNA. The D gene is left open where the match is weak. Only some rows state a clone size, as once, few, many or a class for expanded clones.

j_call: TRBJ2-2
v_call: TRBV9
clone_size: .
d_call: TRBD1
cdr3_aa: CASSADRGRYTGELFF
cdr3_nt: TGTGCCAGCAGCGCAGACAGGGGGCGATACACCGGGGAGCTGTTTTTT

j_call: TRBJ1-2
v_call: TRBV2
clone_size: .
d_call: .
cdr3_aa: CASRPANGYTF
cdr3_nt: TGTGCCAGCAGGCCCGCTAATGGCTACACCTTC

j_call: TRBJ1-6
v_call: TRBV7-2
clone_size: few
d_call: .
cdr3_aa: CASSPHSGNNSPLHF
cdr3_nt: TGTGCCAGCAGCCCACACTCGGGAAATAATTCACCCCTCCACTTT

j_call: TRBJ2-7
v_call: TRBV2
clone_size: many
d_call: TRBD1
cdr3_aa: CASSRDRETYEQYF
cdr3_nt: TGTGCCAGCAGCCGGGACAGGGAGACCTACGAGCAGTACTTC

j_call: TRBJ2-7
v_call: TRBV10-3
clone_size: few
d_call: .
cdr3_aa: CAIHKGGGDEQYF
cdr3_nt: TGTGCCATCCATAAGGGGGGGGGCGACGAGCAGTACTTC

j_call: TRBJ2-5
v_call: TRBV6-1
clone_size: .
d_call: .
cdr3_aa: CASSEVGETQYF
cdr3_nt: TGTGCCAGCAGTGAAGTGGGAGAGACCCAGTACTTC

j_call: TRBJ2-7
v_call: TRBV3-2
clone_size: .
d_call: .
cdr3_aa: CASSRRTGQLLMEQYF
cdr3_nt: TGTGCCAGCAGCCGACGGACGGGACAGCTACTAATGGAGCAGTACTTC

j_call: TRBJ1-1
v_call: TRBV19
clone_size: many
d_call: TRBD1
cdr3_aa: CASSTQGANTEAFF
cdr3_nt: TGCGCCAGCAGCACCCAGGGGGCCAACACTGAAGCTTTCTTT

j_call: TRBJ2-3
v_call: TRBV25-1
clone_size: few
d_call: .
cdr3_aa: CASRYRADTQYF
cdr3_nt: TGTGCCAGCAGGTACCGGGCAGATACGCAGTATTTT

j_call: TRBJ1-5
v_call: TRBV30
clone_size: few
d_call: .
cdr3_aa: CAWSPLGSQPQHF
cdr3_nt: TGTGCCTGGTCCCCCCTCGGGAGTCAGCCCCAGCATTTT

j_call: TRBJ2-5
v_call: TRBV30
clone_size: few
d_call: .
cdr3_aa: CAWSVGGRLTQYF
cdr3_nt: TGTGCCTGGAGTGTCGGCGGGCGATTGACCCAGTACTTC

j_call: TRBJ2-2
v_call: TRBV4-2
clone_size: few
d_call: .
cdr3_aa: CASSQERGNTGELFF
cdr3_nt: TGTGCCAGCAGCCAAGAGCGGGGAAACACCGGGGAGCTGTTTTTT

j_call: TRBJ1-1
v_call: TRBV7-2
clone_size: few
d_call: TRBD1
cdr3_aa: CASSSTGSPAFF
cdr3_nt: TGTGCCAGCAGCTCGACAGGGAGTCCCGCTTTCTTT

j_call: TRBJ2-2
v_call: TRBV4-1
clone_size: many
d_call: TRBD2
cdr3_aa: CASSQSSSGGELFF
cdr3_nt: TGCGCCAGCAGCCAATCTTCTAGCGGCGGGGAGCTGTTTTTT

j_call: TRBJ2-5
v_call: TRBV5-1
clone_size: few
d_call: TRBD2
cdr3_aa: CASSLWVLAGGPQETQYF
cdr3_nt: TGCGCCAGCAGCTTGTGGGTCCTAGCGGGGGGACCACAAGAGACCCAGTACTTC

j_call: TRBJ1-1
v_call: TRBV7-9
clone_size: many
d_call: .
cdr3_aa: CASSLQGLGEAFF
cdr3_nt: TGTGCCAGCAGCTTACAGGGGCTCGGTGAAGCTTTCTTT

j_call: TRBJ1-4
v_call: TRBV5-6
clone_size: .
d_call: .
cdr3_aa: CASSGSNEKLFF
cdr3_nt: TGTGCCAGCAGCGGATCTAATGAAAAACTGTTTTTT

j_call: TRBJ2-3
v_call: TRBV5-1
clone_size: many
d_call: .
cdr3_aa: CASSLALGGGTDTQYF
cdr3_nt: TGCGCCAGCAGCTTGGCCCTGGGCGGGGGCACAGATACGCAGTATTTT

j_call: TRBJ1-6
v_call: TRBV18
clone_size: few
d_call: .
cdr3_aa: CASSPPGTQNSPLHF
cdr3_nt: TGTGCCAGCTCACCACCCGGGACACAGAATTCACCCCTCCACTTT

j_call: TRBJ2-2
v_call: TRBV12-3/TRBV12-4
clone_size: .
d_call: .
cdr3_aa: CASIEIQSGAGELFF
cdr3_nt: TGTGCCAGCATCGAAATACAGAGTGGTGCCGGGGAGCTGTTTTTT

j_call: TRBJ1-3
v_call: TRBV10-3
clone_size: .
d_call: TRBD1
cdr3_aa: CAIGTGVSGNTIYF
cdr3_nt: TGTGCCATCGGGACAGGGGTCTCTGGAAACACCATATATTTT

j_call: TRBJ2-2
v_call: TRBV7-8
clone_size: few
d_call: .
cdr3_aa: CASSLGDRARGLAGELFF
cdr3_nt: TGTGCCAGCAGCTTGGGTGACAGGGCTCGGGGGCTTGCCGGGGAGCTGTTTTTT

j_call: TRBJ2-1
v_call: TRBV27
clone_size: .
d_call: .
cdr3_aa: CASSLAGGGRLNEQFF
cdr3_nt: TGTGCCAGCAGTTTAGCCGGGGGAGGCCGGTTGAATGAGCAGTTCTTC

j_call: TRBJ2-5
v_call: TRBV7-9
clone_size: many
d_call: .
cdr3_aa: CASSRQEEETQYF
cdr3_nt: TGTGCCAGCAGTCGACAGGAGGAGGAGACCCAGTACTTC

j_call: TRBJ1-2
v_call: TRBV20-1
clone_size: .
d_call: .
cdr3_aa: CSARGLGFLDYGYTF
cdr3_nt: TGCAGTGCTAGAGGATTAGGTTTCTTGGACTATGGCTACACCTTC

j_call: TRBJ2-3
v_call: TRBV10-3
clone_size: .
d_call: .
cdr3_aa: CAISERIDFTDTQYF
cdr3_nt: TGTGCCATCAGTGAGCGGATAGATTTCACAGATACGCAGTATTTT

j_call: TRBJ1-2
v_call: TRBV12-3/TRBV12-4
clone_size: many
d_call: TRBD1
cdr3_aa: CASRPGQGSGYTF
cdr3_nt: TGTGCCAGCAGGCCGGGACAGGGATCGGGCTACACCTTC

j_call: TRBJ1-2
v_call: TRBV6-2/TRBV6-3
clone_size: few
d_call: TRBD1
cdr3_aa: CASSTGDYGYTF
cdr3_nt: TGTGCCAGTTCAACAGGGGACTATGGCTACACCTTC

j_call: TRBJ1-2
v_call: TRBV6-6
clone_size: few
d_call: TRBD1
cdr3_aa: CASSYVDRANYGYTF
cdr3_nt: TGTGCCAGCAGTTACGTCGACAGGGCTAACTATGGCTACACCTTC

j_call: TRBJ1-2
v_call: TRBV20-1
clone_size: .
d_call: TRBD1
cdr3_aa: CSARSLGTANYGYTF
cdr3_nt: TGCAGTGCGCGTTCCCTCGGGACAGCTAACTATGGCTACACCTTC

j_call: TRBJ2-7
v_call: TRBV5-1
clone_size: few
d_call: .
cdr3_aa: CASSLKRSLDTNEQYF
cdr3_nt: TGCGCCAGCAGCTTGAAGAGGAGTCTGGATACGAACGAGCAGTACTTC

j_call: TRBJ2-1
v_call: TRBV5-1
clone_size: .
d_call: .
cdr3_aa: CASSLDASGYQGLNEQFF
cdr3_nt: TGCGCCAGCAGCTTGGATGCAAGCGGCTACCAAGGATTGAATGAGCAGTTCTTC

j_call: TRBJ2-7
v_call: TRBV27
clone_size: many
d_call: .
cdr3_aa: CASSFRETYEQYF
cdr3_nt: TGTGCCAGCAGTTTTCGAGAAACCTACGAGCAGTACTTC

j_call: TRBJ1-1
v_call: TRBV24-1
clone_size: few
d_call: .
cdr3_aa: CATSETGTGMNTEAFF
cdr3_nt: TGTGCCACCAGTGAGACCGGGACGGGAATGAACACTGAAGCTTTCTTT

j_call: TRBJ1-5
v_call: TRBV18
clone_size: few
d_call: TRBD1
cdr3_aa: CASSQGADQPQHF
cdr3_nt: TGTGCCAGCTCACAGGGGGCTGATCAGCCCCAGCATTTT

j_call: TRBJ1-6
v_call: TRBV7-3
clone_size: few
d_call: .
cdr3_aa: CASSLRGGIGNSPLHF
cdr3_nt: TGTGCCAGCAGCTTAAGGGGGGGAATCGGAAATTCACCCCTCCACTTT

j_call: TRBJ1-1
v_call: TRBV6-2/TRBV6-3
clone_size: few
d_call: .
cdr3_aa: CASRPWEGSTEAFF
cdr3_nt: TGTGCCAGCAGACCGTGGGAGGGGAGCACTGAAGCTTTCTTT

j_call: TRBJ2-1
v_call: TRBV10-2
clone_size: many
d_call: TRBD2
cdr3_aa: CASSVSGGASEQFF
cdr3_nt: TGCGCCAGCAGTGTAAGCGGGGGGGCTAGTGAGCAGTTCTTC

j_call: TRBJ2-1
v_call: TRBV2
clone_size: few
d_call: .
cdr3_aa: CASRRIDSYNEQFF
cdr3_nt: TGTGCCAGCAGACGGATAGACTCCTACAATGAGCAGTTCTTC

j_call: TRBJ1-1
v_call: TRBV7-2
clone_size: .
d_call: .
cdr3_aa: CASSPHMRTEAFF
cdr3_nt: TGTGCCAGCAGCCCCCACATGAGGACTGAAGCTTTCTTT

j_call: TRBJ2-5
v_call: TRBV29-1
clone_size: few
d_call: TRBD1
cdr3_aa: CSVEGQGWEETQYF
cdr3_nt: TGCAGCGTTGAAGGACAGGGATGGGAAGAGACCCAGTACTTC

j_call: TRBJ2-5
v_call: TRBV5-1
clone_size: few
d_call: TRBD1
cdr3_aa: CASTTGQGRETQYF
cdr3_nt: TGCGCCAGCACCACAGGACAGGGACGAGAGACCCAGTACTTC

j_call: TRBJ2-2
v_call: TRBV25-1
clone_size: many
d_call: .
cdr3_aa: CASRKPGHMNTGELFF
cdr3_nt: TGTGCCAGCAGAAAACCGGGACACATGAACACCGGGGAGCTGTTTTTT

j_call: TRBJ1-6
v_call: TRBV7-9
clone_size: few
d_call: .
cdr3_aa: CASDRTGANSPLHF
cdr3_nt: TGTGCCAGCGACCGGACGGGCGCGAATTCACCCCTCCACTTT

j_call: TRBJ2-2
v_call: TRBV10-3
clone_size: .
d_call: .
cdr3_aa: CAISEAAGSGAAHTGELSF
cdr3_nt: TGTGCCATCAGTGAGGCCGCGGGGTCAGGGGCGGCGCACACCGGGGAGCTGTCTTTT

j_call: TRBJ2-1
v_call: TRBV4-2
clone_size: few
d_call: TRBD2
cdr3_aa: CASRRTGGNEQFF
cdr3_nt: TGTGCCAGCAGGCGGACGGGGGGTAATGAGCAGTTCTTC

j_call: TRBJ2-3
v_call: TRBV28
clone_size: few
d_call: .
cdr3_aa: CASSFEGGSSTDTQYF
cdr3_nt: TGTGCCAGCAGTTTTGAAGGGGGGAGTAGCACAGATACGCAGTATTTT

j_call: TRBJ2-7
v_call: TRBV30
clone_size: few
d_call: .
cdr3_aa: CAWTGSYEQYF
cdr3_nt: TGTGCCTGGACAGGGTCCTACGAGCAGTACTTC

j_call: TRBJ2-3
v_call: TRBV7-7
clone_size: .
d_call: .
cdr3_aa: CASSLLGMGGTDTQYF
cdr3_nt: TGTGCTAGCAGCCTACTCGGGATGGGGGGCACAGATACGCAGTATTTT

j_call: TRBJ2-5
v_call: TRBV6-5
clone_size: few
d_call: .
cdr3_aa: CASSYRALQETQYF
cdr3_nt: TGTGCCAGCAGTTACAGGGCCCTCCAAGAGACCCAGTACTTC

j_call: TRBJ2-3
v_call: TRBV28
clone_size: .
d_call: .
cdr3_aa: CASSDFRRVATSRSTDTQYF
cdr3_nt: TGTGCCAGCAGTGACTTCCGTCGTGTTGCTACTAGCAGGAGCACAGATACGCAGTATTTT

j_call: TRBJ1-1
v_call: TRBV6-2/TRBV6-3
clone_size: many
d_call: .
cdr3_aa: CASSYRLGSLSGTEAFF
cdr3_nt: TGTGCCAGCAGTTACCGACTTGGGAGTCTAAGTGGCACTGAAGCTTTCTTT

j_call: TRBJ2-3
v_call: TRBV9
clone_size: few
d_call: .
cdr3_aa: CASSPRLGSTDTQYF
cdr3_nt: TGTGCCAGCAGCCCGCGACTAGGGAGCACAGATACGCAGTATTTT

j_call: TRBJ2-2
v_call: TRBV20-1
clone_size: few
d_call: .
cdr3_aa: CSVISGNTGELFF
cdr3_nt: TGCAGTGTTATTAGCGGGAACACCGGGGAGCTGTTTTTT

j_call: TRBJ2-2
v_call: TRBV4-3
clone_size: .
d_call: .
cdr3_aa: CASSQGSGSGELFF
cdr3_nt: TGCGCCAGCAGCCAGGGCTCGGGGTCCGGGGAGCTGTTTTTT

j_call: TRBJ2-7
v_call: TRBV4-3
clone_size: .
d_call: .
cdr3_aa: CASSQDPLGGWASPYEQYF
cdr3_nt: TGCGCCAGCAGCCAAGATCCCCTCGGGGGATGGGCCTCACCCTACGAGCAGTACTTC

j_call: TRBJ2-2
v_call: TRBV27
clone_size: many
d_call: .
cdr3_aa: CASSHRDLTGELFF
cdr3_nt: TGTGCCAGCAGTCACAGGGACTTAACCGGGGAGCTGTTTTTT

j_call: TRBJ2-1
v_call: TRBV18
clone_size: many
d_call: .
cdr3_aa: CASSPPKGPYSGNEQFF
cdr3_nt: TGTGCCAGCTCACCACCGAAGGGTCCCTATTCCGGCAATGAGCAGTTCTTC

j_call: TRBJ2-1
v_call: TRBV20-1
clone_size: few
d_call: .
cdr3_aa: CSARWQGTNEQFF
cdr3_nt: TGCAGTGCCAGGTGGCAGGGGACGAATGAGCAGTTCTTC